This is a list of T cell receptor beta chains from one sample in a study of CD8 T cells in Susac syndrome. MiXCR, applied by TCRdb to the immunoSEQ multiplex PCR reads, yields one record per CDR3 protein. This table has some 450,000 distinct CDR3 sequences, more than 80% appearing once. Material for sequencing was CD8+ T cells from PBMCs. These TCRs come from a human donor with multiple sclerosis. Each CDR3 is given with its conserved first and last residue. The D gene is left open where the match is weak. Expanded clones are given a class, and other clones once, few, many or no size at all.

d_gene,j_gene,abundance,v_gene,CDR3nt,CDR3aa
TRBD1,TRBJ1-1,few,TRBV7-2,TGTGCCAGCAGCCAAGACCCTAGACAGGGGAACACTGAAGCTTTCTTT,CASSQDPRQGNTEAFF
NA,TRBJ1-5,NA,TRBV4-1,TGCGCCAGCAGCCTGGGACTTTTAAATCAGCCCCAGCATTTT,CASSLGLLNQPQHF
NA,TRBJ2-5,NA,TRBV5-4,TGTGCCAGCAGCTTGTTATCGCGGGGGCCGTACCTCCAAGAGACCCAGTACTTC,CASSLLSRGPYLQETQYF
NA,TRBJ1-5,NA,TRBV19,TGTGCCAGTAATAACAGGCATGAGCCCCAGCATTTT,CASNNRHEPQHF
TRBD2,TRBJ2-1,NA,TRBV5-6,TGTGCCAGCAGCTTGGGTATTGGGTTAGCGGGATATAGTGAGCAGTTCTTC,CASSLGIGLAGYSEQFF
TRBD2,TRBJ2-7,few,TRBV6-5,TGTGCCAGCAGTTCTTCTTGGGTCGGGACTAGCGAGTCCTACGAGCAGTACTTC,CASSSSWVGTSESYEQYF
NA,TRBJ1-6,NA,TRBV5-4,TGTGCCAGCAGCATATCAGGGTTCGAAATTGTCGGTTCACCCCTCCACTTT,CASSISGFEIVGSPLHF
NA,TRBJ2-5,NA,TRBV4-1,TGCGCCAGCAGCCAAAATCTGGCTGGCCTATTGGAGACCCAGTACTTC,CASSQNLAGLLETQYF
NA,TRBJ2-3,NA,TRBV27,TGTGCCAGCAGCGTAACGGGAGATACGCAGTATTTT,CASSVTGDTQYF
NA,TRBJ1-5,NA,TRBV4-1,TGCGCCAGCAGCCAAGATTGGGGGCCCGATCAGCCCCAGCATTTT,CASSQDWGPDQPQHF
TRBD2,TRBJ2-7,NA,TRBV20-1,TGCAGTGCATCCACTAGCGGGAGCAGTCAGTCGGTCTACGAGCAGTACTTC,CSASTSGSSQSVYEQYF
NA,TRBJ2-2,NA,TRBV6-2/TRBV6-3,TGTGCCAGCAGCCCATTCGAGGAGCTGTTTTTT,CASSPFEELFF
TRBD2,TRBJ2-1,once,TRBV11-3,TGTGCCAGCAGCCCCACTAGCGGGAGAGATGAGCAGTTCTTC,CASSPTSGRDEQFF
NA,TRBJ2-2,NA,TRBV2,TGTGCCAGCATAGATAACGGGGACACCGGGGAGCTGTTTTTT,CASIDNGDTGELFF
NA,TRBJ1-1,NA,TRBV13,TGTGCCAGCAGCCTTCCCGGGGGGAACACTGAAGCTTTCTTT,CASSLPGGNTEAFF
NA,TRBJ2-1,NA,TRBV6-4,TGTGCCAGCAGTTCAGGTTACCCCTACAATGAGCAGTTCTTC,CASSSGYPYNEQFF
NA,TRBJ2-2,NA,TRBV5-6,TGTGCCAGCAGGATGAGTCTTGCCGGGGAGCTGTTTTTT,CASRMSLAGELFF
NA,TRBJ1-1,NA,TRBV23-1,TGCGCCAGCATCCGCGTCCATACTAACACTGAAGCTTTCTTT,CASIRVHTNTEAFF
NA,TRBJ1-1,NA,TRBV12-3/TRBV12-4,TGTGCCAGCAGTTTGTTTGAGGGATCGAACACTGAAGCTTTCTTT,CASSLFEGSNTEAFF
NA,TRBJ2-1,once,TRBV27,TGTGCCAGCACACAGGGTAGCAATGAGCAGTTCTTC,CASTQGSNEQFF
NA,TRBJ2-7,NA,TRBV14,TGTGCCAGCAGCCAAGGGCCAAACGAGCAGTACTTC,CASSQGPNEQYF
NA,TRBJ1-4,NA,TRBV10-3,TGTGCCACCGGGGGCGCCGGGGAAAAACTGTTTTTT,CATGGAGEKLFF
TRBD1,TRBJ1-1,NA,TRBV6-2/TRBV6-3,TGTGCCAGCAGTTCTACAGGGGGCGCCTCTGAAGCTTTCTTT,CASSSTGGASEAFF